Each of the 23 T cell receptor beta chains below was sequenced from the same sample in a study of blood T cell repertoires in COVID-19. The assay was immunoSEQ multiplex PCR, and TCRdb's table has in-frame clones only and misses some. The sample shows tens of thousands of clones, roughly 73% of them seen only once. Sequencing was performed on peripheral blood. Receptors were obtained from a human donor in a cohort sampled during active COVID-19.

This chain connects TRBV25-1 to TRBJ2-7; D may be TRBD1 (5 bases). The CDR3 totals 12 residues. Between the trimmed V and J ends, which lost 2 bases and 4 bases, there was a span of 6 bases. CDR1 is MGHDK and CDR2 is SYGVNS in the germline V gene. The CDR3 sequence is CASSEQGYEQYF. The CDR3 DNA follows: TGTGCCAGCAGTGAACAGGGTTACGAGCAGTACTTC.

This clone appeared a few times. The chain is built from TRBV29-1 and TRBJ1-2; the D gene is possibly TRBD1 (6 bases). This CDR3 is built from 14 residues. V was trimmed by 6 bases and J by 3 bases, leaving 17 bases between them. Per germline, CDR1 SQVTM and CDR2 ANQGSEA. As DNA, the CDR3 is TGCAGCGTCCACGGGACAAGGGGGTACTATGGCTACACCTTC. It yields the protein CSVHGTRGYYGYTF.

The chain joins TRBV5-4 to TRBJ2-2; D call uncertain. Germline V gives CDR1 SGHNT, CDR2 YYREEE (reference sequence). Trimming took 1 base from V and 3 from J, leaving 7 bases between them. This CDR3 has 14 residues. The CDR3 sequence is CASSLNQDTGELFF. The CDR3 DNA follows: TGTGCCAGCAGCTTGAATCAGGACACCGGGGAGCTGTTTTTT. Looking up the rest from reference TRBV5-4 and TRBJ2-2 gives the full variable domain: ETGVTQSPTHLIKTRGQQVTLRCSSQSGHNTVSWYQQALGQGPQFIFQYYREEENGRGNFPPRFSGLQFPNYSSELNVNALELDDSALYLCASSLNQDTGELFFGEGSRLTVL.

The chain joins TRBV5-5 to TRBJ2-7, with TRBD2 matching 8 bases. CDR3 size: 14 residues. CDR1 and CDR2 from the germline V gene are SGHKS and YYEKEE (reference sequence). V was clipped by 1 base and J by 6 bases; unmatched bases: 6. CDR3 amino acids: CASSLYSGGREQYF. The CDR3 nucleotides read TGTGCCAGCAGCTTGTATTCGGGAGGGCGCGAGCAGTACTTC. Full variable domain (missing parts from reference TRBV5-5 and TRBJ2-7): DAGVTQSPTHLIKTRGQQVTLRCSPISGHKSVSWYQQVLGQGPQFIFQYYEKEERGRGNFPDRFSARQFPNYSSELNVNALLLGDSALYLCASSLYSGGREQYFGPGTRLTVT.

V and J are TRBV15 and TRBJ1-6; TRBD1 matches at 9 bases. This CDR3 region has 16 residues. The germline CDR1 and CDR2 sequences are LNHNV and YYDKDF (reference sequence). The ends lost 0 bases at V and 9 bases at J; junction bases unmatched: 6. The CDR3 loop is CATSRDPGQGVSPLHF. CDR3 nucleotide sequence: TGTGCCACCAGCAGAGACCCGGGACAGGGAGTTTCACCCCTCCACTTT.

The V gene is TRBV7-9, the J gene TRBJ2-7, with TRBD1 identical over 11 bases. The ends lost 2 bases at V and 2 bases at J; junction bases unmatched: 2. The CDR3 is 15 amino acids. Germline CDR1 and CDR2: SEHNR and FQNEAQ (reference sequence). The CDR3 DNA reads TGTGCCAGCAGCTTAATGGGACAGGGGGCCTACGAGCAGTACTTC. It encodes CASSLMGQGAYEQYF.

There are a few counts of this clone. The V and J genes are TRBV3-1 (or the pseudogene TRBV3-2) and TRBJ1-2, with D unclear. The CDR3 contains 11 residues. Germline CDR1 LGHDT, CDR2 YNNKEL (reference sequence). V was pared by 3 bases and J by 6 bases, with 5 bases between. Here the CDR3 reads CASSHGHGYTF. The CDR3 region has the DNA TGTGCCAGCAGCCATGGCCATGGCTACACCTTC.

The CDR3 sequence: CASSQTGQTYGYTF. The CDR3 nucleotides are TGTGCCAGCAGCCAGACAGGGCAGACCTATGGCTACACCTTC. The V and J genes are TRBV7-2 and TRBJ1-2; 7 nucleotides match TRBD1. The germline gives CDR1 SGHTA, CDR2 FQGNSA. With V trimmed by 5 bases and J by 4 bases, 7 bases remained unmatched. CDR3 length: 14 residues.

The genes are TRBV2 and TRBJ2-7, with TRBD2 as a possible D gene (5 bases). This CDR3 comprises 13 residues. CDR1 and CDR2 (germline): SNHLY, FYNNEI. Trimming removed 1 base from V and 2 bases from J, with 6 bases in between. This CDR3 is CASSEELAYEQYF. The DNA of the CDR3 is TGTGCCAGCAGTGAAGAACTAGCCTACGAGCAGTACTTC.

This clone has only a few counts. V usage is TRBV19 and J usage is TRBJ2-3; weak D call: TRBD2 (5 bases). The V gene lost 7 bases and the J gene lost 8 bases, with 13 bases spanning the gap. Germline V gene lookup returns CDR1 LNHDA and CDR2 SQIVND (reference sequence). This CDR3 is 12 amino acids long. In DNA, the CDR3 is TGTGCCAGTACGGTCGGGGATGGTACGCAGTATTTT. Its protein product is CASTVGDGTQYF. The full variable domain, its missing parts supplied by reference TRBV19 and TRBJ2-3, is DGGITQSPKYLFRKEGQNVTLSCEQNLNHDAMYWYRQDPGQGLRLIYYSQIVNDFQKGDIAEGYSVSREKKESFPLTVTSAQKNPTAFYLCASTVGDGTQYFGPGTRLTVL.

DNA of the CDR3: TGTGCCAGTAGTCCCCGGACAGGGGGAGAGACCCAGTACTTC. As protein: CASSPRTGGETQYF. This chain uses TRBV19 with TRBJ2-5; 10 bases map to TRBD1. The germline gives CDR1 LNHDA, CDR2 SQIVND (reference sequence). Losses at the gene ends were 5 bases for V and 4 bases for J; bases not matched to a gene: 4. CDR3 length: 14 residues.

The genes are TRBV10-3 and TRBJ2-7, with a weak D call TRBD1 (6 bases). Germline V lookup: CDR1 ENHRY, CDR2 SYGVKD. CDR3 length: 13 residues. V lost 6 bases and J lost 5, with 14 bases in between. CDR3 nucleotide sequence: TGTGCCATCAGCTCACAGGGTGCCCACGAGCAGTACTTC. It encodes CAISSQGAHEQYF.

The genes are TRBV12-3 or TRBV12-4 and TRBJ1-2; D perhaps matches TRBD1 (5 bases). V was cut by 2 bases and J by 8 bases, with 9 bases left in between. CDR3 length: 12 amino acids. The CDR3 DNA follows: TGTGCCAGCAGTTTATCCGGGGGAGGCTACACCTTC. As protein: CASSLSGGGYTF.

A few counts support this clone. The chain couples TRBV6-6 to TRBJ2-1; D unclear. Germline CDR1 MNHNY, CDR2 SVGAGI (reference sequence). With 5 bases removed from V and 4 bases from J, the gap between germline ends came to 6 bases. CDR3 length: 12 residues. The CDR3 loop is CASSRPYNEQFF. CDR3 bases: TGTGCCAGCAGTCGACCATACAATGAGCAGTTCTTC.

V gene TRBV28 combines with J gene TRBJ1-2; a weak D match, TRBD1 (6 bases). Germline CDR1 reads MDHEN; CDR2 reads SYDVKM. Trimming shortened V by 5 bases and J by 8 bases, and 21 bases separated the two germline ends. The CDR3 is 15 residues long. CDR3 in DNA: TGTGCCAGCAGTCCTGTCGGGACAAATACGGGGGGCTACACCTTC. Its protein is CASSPVGTNTGGYTF.

The chain is built from TRBV7-2 and TRBJ1-1; TRBD1 agrees at 8 bases. V lost 5 bases to trimming and J lost 3 bases; unmatched junction nucleotides: 8. Germline V gene sequence: CDR1 SGHTA, CDR2 FQGNSA. This CDR3 spans 15 amino acids. CDR3 DNA: TGTGCCAGCAGCCAATTTCAGGGGGCGGACACTGAAGCTTTCTTT. This codes for CASSQFQGADTEAFF.

DNA of the CDR3: TGTGCCAGCAGCTTCGGGAGCCAGACCCAGTACTTC. Protein sequence: CASSFGSQTQYF. V gene TRBV11-3 combines with J gene TRBJ2-5; a weak D match, TRBD2 (6 bases). The V gene lost 3 bases and the J gene lost 6 bases, with 8 bases spanning the gap. The CDR3 consists of 12 residues. Germline V gene sequence: CDR1 SGHNT, CDR2 YENEEA.

The rearrangement uses TRBV7-9 and TRBJ2-7; possibly TRBD2 for D (6 bases). The CDR3 extends over 16 amino acids. Germline V gene data show CDR1 as SEHNR and CDR2 as FQNEAQ (reference sequence). Trimming removed 4 bases at V and 0 bases at J, with 16 bases between. This CDR3 reads CASSSGLTSSSYEQYF. For the CDR3, the DNA is TGTGCCAGCAGCTCGGGACTTACATCGAGCTCCTACGAGCAGTACTTC.

The rearrangement links TRBV6-2 or TRBV6-3 to TRBJ1-5; 8 positions agree with TRBD1. V lost 5 bases and J lost 8; bases outside the gene matches: 8. This CDR3 spans 14 amino acids. Germline CDR1 MNHEY, CDR2 SVGEGT. CDR3 sequence (DNA): TGTGCCAGCAGTCCAGGACAGGGAGGGAAGCCCCAGCATTTT. Encoded protein: CASSPGQGGKPQHF.

V usage is TRBV7-2 and J usage is TRBJ1-2; the match to TRBD1 covers 9 bases. Germline V CDR1 and CDR2: SGHTA, FQGNSA. Germline trimming cut 3 bases from V and 4 bases from J; bases unmatched to any gene: 6. The CDR3 runs to 15 residues. The CDR3 coding sequence is TGTGCCAGCAGCTTTACAGGGGGCGCTTCCTATGGCTACACCTTC. Translating gives CASSFTGGASYGYTF.

The chain employs TRBV11-3 and TRBJ2-1; 14 positions agree with TRBD2. The germline V gene encodes CDR1 SGHNT and CDR2 YENEEA. V trimming: 3 bases; J trimming: 2 bases; junction bases outside the gene matches: 3. The CDR3 runs 17 residues. CDR3 sequence: CASSLGLAGETYNEQFF. DNA of the CDR3: TGTGCCAGCAGCTTGGGACTAGCGGGGGAAACCTACAATGAGCAGTTCTTC.

The chain employs TRBV28 and TRBJ1-4, with D unclear. Germline loops: CDR1 MDHEN, CDR2 SYDVKM. The CDR3 consists of 16 residues. V was pared by 4 bases and J by 6 bases, with 18 bases between. Written as DNA, the CDR3 is TGTGCCAGCAGTTCCCCAGGCGGGGAGCATCATGAAAAACTGTTTTTT. Encoded protein: CASSSPGGEHHEKLFF.

This clone was found once. The chain couples TRBV19 to TRBJ1-6; weak D call: TRBD1 (6 bases). The germline V gene encodes CDR1 LNHDA and CDR2 SQIVND (reference sequence). With 5 bases removed from V and 2 bases from J, the gap between germline ends came to 22 bases. The CDR3 is made up of 19 amino acids. CDR3 in DNA: TGTGCCAGTAGTGCCGGACCGGGACAAGCAAGCACCTATAATTCACCCCTCCACTTT. As protein: CASSAGPGQASTYNSPLHF.